A selection of T cell receptor beta chains follows, all from one sample in a study of blood T cells in healthy people across ages. TCRdb redid the calling of the 5' RACE reads with MiXCR, one entry per CDR3 protein. The sample has 500,000 to 600,000 distinct CDR3 sequences; approximately 25% are singletons. Sequencing input: blood. These receptors all come from a woman in her 70s in good health. The CDR3 runs from the conserved cysteine through the conserved F or W. D genes are given only for firm matches. Clone size, where shown, is once, few, many, or a class for clones that have expanded.

CDR3nt: TGTGCCAGCAGCCAGGGTCGACTCACAGATACGCAGTATTTT
CDR3aa: CASSQGRLTDTQYF
abundance: .
d_gene: .
v_gene: TRBV12-3/TRBV12-4
j_gene: TRBJ2-3

CDR3nt: TGTGCTAGTGGTTTGGTATCTTTCGGAGATACGCAGTATTTT
CDR3aa: CASGLVSFGDTQYF
abundance: few
d_gene: .
v_gene: TRBV12-5
j_gene: TRBJ2-3

CDR3nt: TGCAGTGCTGCGGGCAGCACAGACACGCAGTATTTT
CDR3aa: CSAAGSTDTQYF
abundance: .
d_gene: .
v_gene: TRBV20-1
j_gene: TRBJ2-3

CDR3nt: TGTGCCACCAGCAGAGATCGGTCATTTGAAGCTTTCTTT
CDR3aa: CATSRDRSFEAFF
abundance: few
d_gene: .
v_gene: TRBV15
j_gene: TRBJ1-1

CDR3nt: TGTGCCAGCAGCCAAGTAAAAATAGCTGCCTACAATGAGCAGTTCTTC
CDR3aa: CASSQVKIAAYNEQFF
abundance: once
d_gene: .
v_gene: TRBV3-1
j_gene: TRBJ2-1

CDR3nt: TGCAGTGCTAGCCCCCTAGCGGGGGGGCCGGATACGCAGTATTTT
CDR3aa: CSASPLAGGPDTQYF
abundance: .
d_gene: TRBD2
v_gene: TRBV20-1
j_gene: TRBJ2-3

CDR3nt: TGCGCCAGCAGCTTGGTACTAGCGGGGGCCAAAGAGACCCAGTACTTC
CDR3aa: CASSLVLAGAKETQYF
abundance: few
d_gene: TRBD2
v_gene: TRBV5-1
j_gene: TRBJ2-5

CDR3nt: TGCAGTGCCCGAAGTACAGGGGCAGGGGCCAACGTCCTGACTTTC
CDR3aa: CSARSTGAGANVLTF
abundance: .
d_gene: TRBD1
v_gene: TRBV20-1
j_gene: TRBJ2-6

CDR3nt: TGTGCCAGCAGCCCCAGGGGGAACGATGAGCAGTTCTTC
CDR3aa: CASSPRGNDEQFF
abundance: .
d_gene: TRBD1
v_gene: TRBV13
j_gene: TRBJ2-1

CDR3nt: TGTGCCAGCAGTCCTTCGGGGGTTTCCTACAATGAGCAGTTCTTC
CDR3aa: CASSPSGVSYNEQFF
abundance: few
d_gene: .
v_gene: TRBV6-5
j_gene: TRBJ2-1

CDR3nt: TGCGCCAGCAGCTTTACCAGCCACGGTGAGCAGTTCTTC
CDR3aa: CASSFTSHGEQFF
abundance: many
d_gene: .
v_gene: TRBV5-1
j_gene: TRBJ2-1

CDR3nt: TGCAGTGCTATTCCTTCGCAGGACCCGCAGTATTTT
CDR3aa: CSAIPSQDPQYF
abundance: .
d_gene: .
v_gene: TRBV20-1
j_gene: TRBJ2-3

CDR3nt: TGCAGTGCTAGTTCGGGGACAGGGGGCCTTACGGCCCAGTACTTC
CDR3aa: CSASSGTGGLTAQYF
abundance: .
d_gene: TRBD1
v_gene: TRBV20-1
j_gene: TRBJ2-5

CDR3nt: TGCGCCAGCAGCTTGGTGGACAGGGGTAGCTACGAGCAGTACTTC
CDR3aa: CASSLVDRGSYEQYF
abundance: .
d_gene: TRBD1
v_gene: TRBV5-1
j_gene: TRBJ2-7

CDR3nt: TGTGCCAGCACCCGGGACAGTAGTAGCAATCGGCCCCAGCATTTT
CDR3aa: CASTRDSSSNRPQHF
abundance: few
d_gene: TRBD1
v_gene: TRBV7-2
j_gene: TRBJ1-5

CDR3nt: TGTGCCAGCAGCTCGGGACAGGGGCTTTACGGCTACACCTTC
CDR3aa: CASSSGQGLYGYTF
abundance: .
d_gene: TRBD1
v_gene: TRBV7-8
j_gene: TRBJ1-2

CDR3nt: TGCGCCAGCAGCTTGGCGGGACAGGCGAACTATGGCTACACCTTC
CDR3aa: CASSLAGQANYGYTF
abundance: .
d_gene: TRBD1
v_gene: TRBV5-1
j_gene: TRBJ1-2

CDR3nt: TGCGCCAGCAGCTTGGTGCAGGGGGATGGCTACACCTTC
CDR3aa: CASSLVQGDGYTF
abundance: .
d_gene: TRBD1
v_gene: TRBV5-1
j_gene: TRBJ1-2

CDR3nt: TGCGCCAGCAGCTTGGTCTGGGGGATGACAGATACGCAGTATTTT
CDR3aa: CASSLVWGMTDTQYF
abundance: .
d_gene: .
v_gene: TRBV5-1
j_gene: TRBJ2-3

CDR3nt: TGTGCCAGCAGCGTATGGGGAGCCGGGACTCACTCTGGAAACACCATATATTTT
CDR3aa: CASSVWGAGTHSGNTIYF
abundance: few
d_gene: .
v_gene: TRBV9
j_gene: TRBJ1-3

CDR3nt: TGCAGCGTTGCTTTTGGAAGCAATCAGCCCCAGCATTTT
CDR3aa: CSVAFGSNQPQHF
abundance: few
d_gene: .
v_gene: TRBV29-1
j_gene: TRBJ1-5

CDR3nt: TGCAGTGCTAGATTTGCTAGTGGCACCGGGGAGCTGTTTTTT
CDR3aa: CSARFASGTGELFF
abundance: few
d_gene: .
v_gene: TRBV20-1
j_gene: TRBJ2-2